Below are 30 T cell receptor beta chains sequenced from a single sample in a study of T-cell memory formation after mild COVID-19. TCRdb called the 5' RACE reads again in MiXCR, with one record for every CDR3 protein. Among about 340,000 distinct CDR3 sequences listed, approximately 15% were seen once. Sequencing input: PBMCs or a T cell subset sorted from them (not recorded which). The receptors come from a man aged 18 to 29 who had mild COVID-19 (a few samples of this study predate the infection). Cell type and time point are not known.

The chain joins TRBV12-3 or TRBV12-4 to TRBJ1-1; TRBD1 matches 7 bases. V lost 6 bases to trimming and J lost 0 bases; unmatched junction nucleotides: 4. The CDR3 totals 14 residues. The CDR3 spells CASRTGTVNTEAFF. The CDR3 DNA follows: TGTGCCAGCAGAACCGGGACAGTGAACACTGAAGCTTTCTTT.

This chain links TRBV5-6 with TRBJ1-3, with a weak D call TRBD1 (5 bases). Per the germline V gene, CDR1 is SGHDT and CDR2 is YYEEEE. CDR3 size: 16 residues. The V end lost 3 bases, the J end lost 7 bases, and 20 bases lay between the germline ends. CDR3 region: CASSWGGVSGSNTIYF. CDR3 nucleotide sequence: TGTGCCAGCAGCTGGGGAGGGGTCTCGGGATCGAACACCATATATTTT.

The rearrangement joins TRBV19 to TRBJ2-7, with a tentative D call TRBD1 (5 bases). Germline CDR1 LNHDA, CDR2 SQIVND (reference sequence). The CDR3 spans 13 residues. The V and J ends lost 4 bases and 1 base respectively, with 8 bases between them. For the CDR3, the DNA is TGTGCCAGTAGTACAGGGCCGTCCTACGAGCAGTACTTC. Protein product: CASSTGPSYEQYF.

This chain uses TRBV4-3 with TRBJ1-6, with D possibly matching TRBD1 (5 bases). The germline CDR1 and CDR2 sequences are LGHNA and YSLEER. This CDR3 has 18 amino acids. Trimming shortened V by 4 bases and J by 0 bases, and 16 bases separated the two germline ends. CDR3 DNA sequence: TGCGCCAGCAGCCTATACGGAACAGGATACTCCTATAATTCACCCCTCCACTTT. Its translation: CASSLYGTGYSYNSPLHF.

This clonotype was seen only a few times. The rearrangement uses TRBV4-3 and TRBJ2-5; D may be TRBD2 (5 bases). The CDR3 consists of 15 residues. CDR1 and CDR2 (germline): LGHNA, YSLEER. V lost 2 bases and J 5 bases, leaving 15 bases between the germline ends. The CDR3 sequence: CASSQRTRTWETQYF. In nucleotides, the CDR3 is TGCGCCAGCAGCCAACGGACTCGTACATGGGAGACCCAGTACTTC.

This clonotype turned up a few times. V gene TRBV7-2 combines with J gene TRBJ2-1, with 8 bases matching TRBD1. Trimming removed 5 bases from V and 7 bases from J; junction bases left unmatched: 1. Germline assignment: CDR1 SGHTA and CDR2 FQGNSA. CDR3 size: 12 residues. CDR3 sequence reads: CASSRTGNEQFF. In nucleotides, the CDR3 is TGTGCCAGCAGCCGGACAGGGAATGAGCAGTTCTTC. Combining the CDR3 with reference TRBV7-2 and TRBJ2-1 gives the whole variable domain GAGVSQSPSNKVTEKGKDVELRCDPISGHTALYWYRQSLGQGLEFLIYFQGNSAPDKSGLPSDRFSAERTGGSVSTLTIQRTQQEDSAVYLCASSRTGNEQFFGPGTRLTVL.

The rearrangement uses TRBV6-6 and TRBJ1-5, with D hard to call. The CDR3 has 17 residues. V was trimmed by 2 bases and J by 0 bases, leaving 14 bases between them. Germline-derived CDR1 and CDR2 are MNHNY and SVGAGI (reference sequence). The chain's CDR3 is CASSYPSTFDSNQPQHF. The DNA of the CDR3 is TGTGCCAGCAGTTACCCTTCAACATTCGATAGCAATCAGCCCCAGCATTTT.

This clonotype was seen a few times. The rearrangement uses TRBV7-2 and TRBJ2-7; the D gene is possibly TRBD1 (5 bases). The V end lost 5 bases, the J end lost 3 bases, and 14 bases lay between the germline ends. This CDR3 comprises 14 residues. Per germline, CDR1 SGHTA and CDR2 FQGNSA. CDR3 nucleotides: TGTGCCAGCAGCCCTAGTCCCAGGGACTACGAGCAGTACTTC. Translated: CASSPSPRDYEQYF.

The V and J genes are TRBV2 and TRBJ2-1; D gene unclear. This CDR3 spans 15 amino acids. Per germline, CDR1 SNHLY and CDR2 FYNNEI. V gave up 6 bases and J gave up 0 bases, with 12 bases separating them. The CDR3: CASSQGRYSYNEQFF. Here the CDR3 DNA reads TGTGCCAGCAGCCAAGGACGGTACTCCTACAATGAGCAGTTCTTC.

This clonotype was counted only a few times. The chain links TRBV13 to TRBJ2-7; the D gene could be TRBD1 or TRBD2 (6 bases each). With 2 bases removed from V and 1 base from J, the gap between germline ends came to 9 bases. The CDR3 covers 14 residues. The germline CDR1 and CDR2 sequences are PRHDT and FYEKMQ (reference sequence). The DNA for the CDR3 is TGTGCCAGCAGCTTAAGGGGGGCGTCCTACGAGCAGTACGTC. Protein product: CASSLRGASYEQYV.

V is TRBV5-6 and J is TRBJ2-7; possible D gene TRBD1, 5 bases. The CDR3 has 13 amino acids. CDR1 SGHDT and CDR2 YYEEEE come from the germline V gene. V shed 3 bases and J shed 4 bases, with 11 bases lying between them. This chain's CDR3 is CASSSWGLYEQYF. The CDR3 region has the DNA TGTGCCAGCAGCTCTTGGGGCCTTTACGAGCAGTACTTC.

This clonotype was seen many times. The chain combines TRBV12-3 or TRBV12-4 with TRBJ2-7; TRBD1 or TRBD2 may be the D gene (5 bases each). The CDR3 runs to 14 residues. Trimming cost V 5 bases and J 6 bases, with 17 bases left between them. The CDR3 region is CASSPPGPLSEQYV. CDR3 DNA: TGTGCCAGCAGTCCTCCGGGACCCCTGTCCGAGCAGTACGTC.

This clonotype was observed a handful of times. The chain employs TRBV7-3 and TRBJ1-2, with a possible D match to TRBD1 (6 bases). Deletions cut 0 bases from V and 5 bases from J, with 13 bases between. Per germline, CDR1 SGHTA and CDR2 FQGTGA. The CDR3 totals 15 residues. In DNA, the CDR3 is TGTGCCAGCAGCTTAACGGGGGCAGGCACGTATGGCTACACCTTC. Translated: CASSLTGAGTYGYTF.

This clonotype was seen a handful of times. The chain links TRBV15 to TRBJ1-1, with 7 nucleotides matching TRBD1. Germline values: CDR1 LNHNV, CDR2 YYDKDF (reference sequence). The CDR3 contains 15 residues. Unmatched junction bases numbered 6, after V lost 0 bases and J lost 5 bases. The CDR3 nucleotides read TGTGCCACCAGCAGAGATTCAGGGGGGAAAACTGAAGCTTTCTTT. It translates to CATSRDSGGKTEAFF.

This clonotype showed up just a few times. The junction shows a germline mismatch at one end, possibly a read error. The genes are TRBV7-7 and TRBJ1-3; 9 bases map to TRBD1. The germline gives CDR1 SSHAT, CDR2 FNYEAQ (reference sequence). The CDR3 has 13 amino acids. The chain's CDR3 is CASSRDRENTIYF. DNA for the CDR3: TGTGCTAGCAGTCGGGACAGGGAGAACACCATATATTTT.

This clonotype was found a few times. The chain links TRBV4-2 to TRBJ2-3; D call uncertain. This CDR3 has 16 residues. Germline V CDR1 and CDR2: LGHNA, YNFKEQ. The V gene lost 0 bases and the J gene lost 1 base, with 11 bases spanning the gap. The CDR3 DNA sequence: TGTGCCAGCAGCCAAGAGCACACGAGTGGCACAGATACGCAGTATTTT. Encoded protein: CASSQEHTSGTDTQYF.

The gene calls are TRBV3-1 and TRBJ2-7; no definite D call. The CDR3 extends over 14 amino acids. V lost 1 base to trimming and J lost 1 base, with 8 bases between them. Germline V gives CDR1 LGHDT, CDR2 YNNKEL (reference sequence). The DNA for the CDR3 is TGTGCCAGCAGCCAAGGGCACAGTTCCTACGAGCAGTACTTC. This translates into CASSQGHSSYEQYF.

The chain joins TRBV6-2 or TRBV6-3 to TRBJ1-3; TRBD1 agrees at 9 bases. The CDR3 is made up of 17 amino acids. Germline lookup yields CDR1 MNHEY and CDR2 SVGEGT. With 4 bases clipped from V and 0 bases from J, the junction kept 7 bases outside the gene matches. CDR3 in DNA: TGTGCCAGCAGTTCGGGACAGGGATCCGCCTCTGGAAACACCATATATTTT. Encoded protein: CASSSGQGSASGNTIYF.

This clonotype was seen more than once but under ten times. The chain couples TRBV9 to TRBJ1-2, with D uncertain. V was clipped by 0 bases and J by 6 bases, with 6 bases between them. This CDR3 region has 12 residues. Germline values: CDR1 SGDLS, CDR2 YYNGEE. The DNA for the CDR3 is TGTGCCAGCAGCGTAGACAATGATGGCTACACCTTC. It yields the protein CASSVDNDGYTF.

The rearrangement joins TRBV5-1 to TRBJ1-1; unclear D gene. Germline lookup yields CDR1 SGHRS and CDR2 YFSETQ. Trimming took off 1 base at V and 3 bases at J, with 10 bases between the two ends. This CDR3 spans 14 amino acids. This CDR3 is CASSLKGGDTEAFF. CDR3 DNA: TGCGCCAGCAGCTTGAAGGGCGGTGACACTGAAGCTTTCTTT.

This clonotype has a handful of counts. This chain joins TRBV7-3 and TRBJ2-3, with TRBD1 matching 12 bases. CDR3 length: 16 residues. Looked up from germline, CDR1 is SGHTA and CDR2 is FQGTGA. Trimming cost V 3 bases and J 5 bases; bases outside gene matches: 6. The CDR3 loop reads CASSLKGQGAKDTQYF. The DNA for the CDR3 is TGTGCCAGCAGCTTGAAGGGACAGGGGGCGAAAGATACGCAGTATTTT.

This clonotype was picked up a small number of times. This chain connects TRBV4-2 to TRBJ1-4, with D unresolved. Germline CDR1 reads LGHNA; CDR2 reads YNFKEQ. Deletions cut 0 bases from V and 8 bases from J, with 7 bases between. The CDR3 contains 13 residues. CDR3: CASSQEYEEKLFF. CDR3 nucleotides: TGTGCCAGCAGCCAAGAGTATGAGGAAAAACTGTTTTTT.

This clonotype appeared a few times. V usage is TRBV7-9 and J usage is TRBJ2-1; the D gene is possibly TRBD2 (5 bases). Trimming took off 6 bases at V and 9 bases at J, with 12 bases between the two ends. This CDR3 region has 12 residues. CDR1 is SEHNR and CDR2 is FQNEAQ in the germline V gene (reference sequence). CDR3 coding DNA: TGTGCCAGCAGTCGACCCCTAGCTGAGCAGTTCTTC. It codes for CASSRPLAEQFF.

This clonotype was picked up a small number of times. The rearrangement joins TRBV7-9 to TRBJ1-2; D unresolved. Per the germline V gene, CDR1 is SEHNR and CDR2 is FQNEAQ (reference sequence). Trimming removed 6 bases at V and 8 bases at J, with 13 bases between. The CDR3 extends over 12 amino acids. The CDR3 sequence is CASREGREGYTF. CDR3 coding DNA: TGTGCCAGCAGGGAAGGGCGCGAGGGCTACACCTTC.

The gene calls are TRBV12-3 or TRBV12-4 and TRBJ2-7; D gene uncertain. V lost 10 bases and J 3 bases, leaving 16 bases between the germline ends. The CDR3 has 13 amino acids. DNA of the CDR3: TGTGCCACCAACCCCCCCGACTTCTACGAGCAGTACTTC. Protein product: CATNPPDFYEQYF.

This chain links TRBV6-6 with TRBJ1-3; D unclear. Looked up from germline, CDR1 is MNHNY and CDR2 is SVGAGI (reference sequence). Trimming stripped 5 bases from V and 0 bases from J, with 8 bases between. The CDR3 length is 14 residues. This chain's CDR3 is CASSDGSSGNTIYF. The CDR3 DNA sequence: TGTGCCAGCAGTGACGGGAGCTCTGGAAACACCATATATTTT.

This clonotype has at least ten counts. The CDR3: CASRHPPTAYEQYF. CDR3 DNA sequence: TGCGCCAGCAGACACCCGCCGACAGCCTACGAGCAGTACTTC. This rearrangement joins TRBV5-1 to TRBJ2-7, with D maybe TRBD1 (5 bases). Trimming cost V 5 bases and J 2 bases, with 14 bases left between them. Germline CDR1 is SGHRS and CDR2 is YFSETQ. The CDR3 is 14 residues long.

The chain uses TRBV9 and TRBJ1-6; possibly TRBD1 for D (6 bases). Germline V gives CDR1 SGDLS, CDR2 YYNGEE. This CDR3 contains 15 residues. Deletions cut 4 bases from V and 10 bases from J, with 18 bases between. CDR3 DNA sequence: TGTGCCAGCAGCACGGATGGGGGCAGGGCCTCACCCCTCCACTTT. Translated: CASSTDGGRASPLHF.

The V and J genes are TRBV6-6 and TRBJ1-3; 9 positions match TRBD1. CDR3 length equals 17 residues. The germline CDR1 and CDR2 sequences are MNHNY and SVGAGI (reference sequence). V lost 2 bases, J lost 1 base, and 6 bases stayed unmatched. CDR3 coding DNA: TGTGCCAGCAGTTACAACGCCGGGACAGGGTCTGGAAACACCATATATTTT. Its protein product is CASSYNAGTGSGNTIYF.

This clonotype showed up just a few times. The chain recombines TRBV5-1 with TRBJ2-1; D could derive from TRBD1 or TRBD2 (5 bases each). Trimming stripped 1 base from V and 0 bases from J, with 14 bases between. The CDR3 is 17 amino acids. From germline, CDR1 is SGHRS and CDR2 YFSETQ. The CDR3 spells CASSLRDLPSSYNEQFF. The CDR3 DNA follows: TGCGCCAGCAGCTTGCGGGACCTGCCGAGCTCCTACAATGAGCAGTTCTTC.